A single sample gave rise to the 28 T cell receptor beta chains below, sequenced in a study of CD8 T cells in ankylosing spondylitis. What these receptors recognize is not known. Study-level findings and limits: Typical of ankylosing spondylitis blood, it appeared, was a TCR beta motif of about eight highly homologous variants.

TCRdb itself ran the 5' RACE reads through MiXCR, one entry per CDR3 protein. The sample lists roughly 470,000 distinct CDR3 sequences; more than 25% were seen once. The sequencing input was blood, either unsorted or a sorted T cell fraction (not recorded which). The receptor set was obtained from a male donor with ankylosing spondylitis.

This clonotype showed up just a few times. The chain carries TRBV12-3 or TRBV12-4 and TRBJ1-2; 8 bases agree with TRBD1. The V and J ends lost 11 bases and 5 bases, in that order; junction bases with no gene match: 7. The CDR3 extends over 12 amino acids. This chain's CDR3 is CAGQGAGYGYTF. The CDR3 nucleotides read TGTGCCGGGCAGGGGGCGGGATATGGCTACACCTTC.

The chain joins TRBV5-1 to TRBJ2-3, with 13 bases matching TRBD2. Losses at the gene ends were 4 bases for V and 5 bases for J; bases not matched to a gene: 7. The CDR3 spans 16 residues. Germline V gene lookup returns CDR1 SGHRS and CDR2 YFSETQ. CDR3 loop: CASSQGLAGSGDTQYF. The DNA for the CDR3 is TGCGCCAGCAGCCAGGGACTAGCGGGGTCCGGAGATACGCAGTATTTT.

This clonotype was seen a handful of times. V and J are TRBV29-1 and TRBJ2-2; a weak D match, TRBD2 (6 bases). Germline V gives CDR1 SQVTM, CDR2 ANQGSEA. V lost 0 bases and J 6 bases, leaving 11 bases between the germline ends. This CDR3 is built from 14 residues. CDR3 sequence (DNA): TGCAGCGTTGAAGACCGGGACTGGGCCGGGGAGCTGTTTTTT. Amino acids: CSVEDRDWAGELFF.

In its sample, this clonotype was seen a few times. The CDR3 protein is CASSRAGSTYEQYF. CDR3 nucleotides: TGTGCCAGCAGCCGAGCGGGGTCAACCTACGAGCAGTACTTC. The chain links TRBV6-2 or TRBV6-3 to TRBJ2-7, with TRBD2 identical over 7 bases. With V trimmed by 6 bases and J by 2 bases, 7 bases remained unmatched. Germline V lookup: CDR1 MNHEY, CDR2 SVGEGT. CDR3 length: 14 amino acids.

This clonotype came up a few times. The rearrangement links TRBV29-1 to TRBJ1-1; D is ambiguous. Trimming removed 7 bases at V and 4 bases at J, with 10 bases between. The germline V gene has CDR1 SQVTM and CDR2 ANQGSEA. The CDR3 runs 11 residues. The CDR3 DNA reads as TGCAGCGCCGCTCGGCCCACTGAAGCTTTCTTT. Its protein product is CSAARPTEAFF.

The rearrangement uses TRBV2 and TRBJ2-4; the D gene is possibly TRBD2 (6 bases). The germline gives CDR1 SNHLY, CDR2 FYNNEI. This CDR3 comprises 12 residues. Trimming took off 8 bases at V and 15 bases at J, with 20 bases between the two ends. In DNA, the CDR3 is TGTGCCAGCCGGGTCGTAACGGGACTGGGGTACTTC. Translating gives CASRVVTGLGYF.

The chain combines TRBV27 with TRBJ2-7; TRBD1 might be the D (6 bases). The CDR3 length is 13 residues. Germline assignment: CDR1 MNHEY and CDR2 SMNVEV (reference sequence). Trimming cost V 2 bases and J 7 bases, with 12 bases left between them. The CDR3 reads CASSLVAGTEQYF. The CDR3, as DNA: TGTGCCAGCAGTTTAGTAGCCGGGACAGAGCAGTACTTC.

This clonotype has only a few counts. This chain links TRBV20-1 with TRBJ2-3, with D hard to call. Per germline, CDR1 DFQATT and CDR2 SNEGSKA (reference sequence). CDR3 length: 15 residues. V was clipped by 3 bases and J by 1 base, with 14 bases between them. The CDR3 DNA reads as TGCAGTGCTAGCCCTAGGCTGTCCGGCACAGATACGCAGTATTTT. Translation: CSASPRLSGTDTQYF.

This chain uses TRBV6-6 with TRBJ1-5, with a possible D match to TRBD1 (6 bases). Trimming stripped 5 bases from V and 7 bases from J, with 12 bases between. Germline V gene data show CDR1 as MNHNY and CDR2 as SVGAGI (reference sequence). The CDR3 covers 13 residues. CDR3 sequence (DNA): TGTGCCAGCAGTGGAACAGGGCACCAGCCCCAGCATTTT. As protein: CASSGTGHQPQHF.

The chain employs TRBV20-1 and TRBJ2-5; unclear D gene. V was cut by 6 bases and J by 1 base, with 9 bases left in between. The germline CDR1 and CDR2 sequences are DFQATT and SNEGSKA (reference sequence). This CDR3 contains 12 residues. The CDR3, as DNA: TGCAGTGCCTCGGCGGTCCAAGAGACCCAGTACTTC. Translation gives CSASAVQETQYF.

The chain carries TRBV28 and TRBJ2-2, with 10 bases matching TRBD2. This CDR3 is 17 amino acids long. Germline V gene data show CDR1 as MDHEN and CDR2 as SYDVKM. J was trimmed by 1 base and V by 5 bases; bases with no gene match: 7. The CDR3 sequence: CASSHGGLAVNTGELFF. CDR3 DNA: TGTGCCAGCAGTCACGGCGGACTAGCGGTGAACACCGGGGAGCTGTTTTTT. Looking up the rest from reference TRBV28 and TRBJ2-2 gives the full variable domain: DVKVTQSSRYLVKRTGEKVFLECVQDMDHENMFWYRQDPGLGLRLIYFSYDVKMKEKGDIPEGYSVSREKKERFSLILESASTNQTSMYLCASSHGGLAVNTGELFFGEGSRLTVL.

The CDR3 DNA is TGCAGTGCGACAACAGGGGTTCTTCAGTACGTC. Amino acid sequence: CSATTGVLQYV. The J gene is TRBJ2-7, the V gene TRBV20-1; 7 bases agree with TRBD1. The length of the CDR3 is 11 residues. Trimming at V came to 6 bases and at J to 10 bases, leaving 9 bases not matched to a gene. Germline V gene data show CDR1 as DFQATT and CDR2 as SNEGSKA (reference sequence).

This clonotype was seen a handful of times. CDR3 nucleotide sequence: TGCGCCAGCAGCTCACAGGGAGATGAAGATACGCAGTATTTT. This encodes CASSSQGDEDTQYF. The rearrangement links TRBV5-1 to TRBJ2-3; possibly TRBD1 for D (6 bases). The CDR3 extends over 14 amino acids. V was cut by 3 bases and J by 5 bases, with 13 bases left in between. Per germline, CDR1 SGHRS and CDR2 YFSETQ.

This clonotype was seen more than once but under ten times. The chain is built from TRBV20-1 and TRBJ2-7; D possibly uses TRBD1 or TRBD2 (5 bases each). With 4 bases removed from V and 0 bases from J, the gap between germline ends came to 10 bases. Germline CDR1 reads DFQATT; CDR2 reads SNEGSKA (reference sequence). The CDR3 covers 13 residues. In DNA form, the CDR3 reads TGCAGTGCTAACGGGGCGGTCTCCTACGAGCAGTACTTC. Translation: CSANGAVSYEQYF.

The J gene is TRBJ1-6, the V gene TRBV5-1; 7 nucleotides match TRBD1. The CDR3 length is 16 residues. V dropped 2 bases and J dropped 7; count of bases not matched to a gene: 9. In germline, CDR1 is SGHRS, CDR2 YFSETQ. The CDR3 nucleotides are TGCGCCAGCAGCTTAATTGGACAGGCGCTAAATTCACCCCTCCACTTT. Its translation is CASSLIGQALNSPLHF.

This chain connects TRBV20-1 to TRBJ2-7; 7 nucleotides align to TRBD2. The CDR3 consists of 14 residues. In germline, CDR1 is DFQATT, CDR2 SNEGSKA (reference sequence). The trim removed 5 bases at V and 4 bases at J, leaving 11 bases unmatched. The CDR3 sequence: CSAPQAGEGYEQYF. In DNA form, the CDR3 reads TGCAGTGCTCCCCAGGCGGGAGAGGGTTACGAGCAGTACTTC.

This clonotype was recorded a few times. The chain carries TRBV20-1 and TRBJ1-5; D unresolved. The V gene lost 4 bases and the J gene lost 0 bases, with 7 bases spanning the gap. CDR3 length equals 13 residues. Looked up from germline, CDR1 is DFQATT and CDR2 is SNEGSKA (reference sequence). The CDR3 DNA reads as TGCAGTGCTACAAAAACTAGCAATCAGCCCCAGCATTTT. Its protein is CSATKTSNQPQHF.

This chain joins TRBV12-3 or TRBV12-4 and TRBJ2-7; 9 bases align to TRBD2. With V trimmed by 5 bases and J by 6 bases, 8 bases remained unmatched. The CDR3 sequence is 14 residues long. CDR3 loop: CASSPMGREGEQYV. The CDR3 bases are TGTGCCAGCAGTCCCATGGGGCGGGAGGGCGAGCAGTACGTC.

In this sample, this clonotype turned up a few times. V is TRBV27 and J is TRBJ1-5, with D perhaps TRBD1 (5 bases). The CDR3 has 18 residues. Trimming shortened V by 0 bases and J by 0 bases, and 15 bases separated the two germline ends. Germline V gene data show CDR1 as MNHEY and CDR2 as SMNVEV (reference sequence). The CDR3 is CASSLSRGSRHSNQPQHF. The CDR3 DNA reads TGTGCCAGCAGTTTATCGAGGGGATCACGACATAGCAATCAGCCCCAGCATTTT.

This clonotype occurred a few times. The rearrangement links TRBV10-2 to TRBJ2-3; D tentatively reads TRBD1 or TRBD2 (5 bases each). This CDR3 is 13 amino acids long. The ends were cut back, 5 bases at V and 5 bases at J, with 11 bases in the middle. Germline CDR1 reads WSHSY; CDR2 reads SAAADI. The CDR3 loop is CASSRDLQDTQYF. The DNA of the CDR3 is TGCGCCAGCAGTAGGGACCTTCAAGATACGCAGTATTTT.

This chain links TRBV5-1 with TRBJ2-7, with 8 bases aligning to TRBD2. Germline-derived CDR1 and CDR2 are SGHRS and YFSETQ. The length of the CDR3 is 13 residues. The trim removed 4 bases at V and 2 bases at J, leaving 2 bases unmatched. CDR3 bases: TGCGCCAGCAGCGAAGCGGGAGCCTACGAGCAGTACTTC. Translation gives CASSEAGAYEQYF.

The chain joins TRBV29-1 to TRBJ2-1; 10 bases agree with TRBD1. V trimming: 6 bases; J trimming: 9 bases; junction bases outside the gene matches: 8. The germline gives CDR1 SQVTM, CDR2 ANQGSEA. The CDR3 is 13 amino acids. CDR3 in DNA: TGCAGCGTGTGTAGGACAGGGGGTTTTGAGCAGTTCTTC. Residues: CSVCRTGGFEQFF.

The rearrangement joins TRBV18 to TRBJ2-7; D possibly uses TRBD1 or TRBD2 (6 bases each). The V and J ends lost 3 bases and 3 bases respectively, with 12 bases between them. The CDR3 contains 14 residues. CDR1 is KGHSH, CDR2 LQKENI, per germline. The CDR3 reads CASSPSGEVYEQYF. The DNA of the CDR3 is TGTGCCAGCTCACCCTCAGGGGAGGTCTACGAGCAGTACTTC.

This clonotype has a handful of counts. This chain joins TRBV7-9 and TRBJ2-1, with a possible D match to TRBD2 (5 bases). The CDR3 consists of 16 residues. Trimming removed 5 bases at V and 0 bases at J, with 14 bases between. Germline CDR1 reads SEHNR; CDR2 reads FQNEAQ (reference sequence). For the CDR3, the DNA is TGTGCCAGCAGCCCCGCTTCTGGGAGCTCCTACAATGAGCAGTTCTTC. The encoded protein is CASSPASGSSYNEQFF.

The V and J genes are TRBV10-3 and TRBJ2-2, with a possible D match to TRBD1 (6 bases). V lost 0 bases, J lost 4 bases, and 12 bases lay in between. The germline gives CDR1 ENHRY, CDR2 SYGVKD. The CDR3 consists of 16 residues. The CDR3 is CAISESMDSSTGELFF. In DNA, the CDR3 is TGTGCCATCAGTGAGTCGATGGACAGTTCCACCGGGGAGCTGTTTTTT.

With regard to this clonotype: An end of the junction does not agree with germline; a read error may underlie this. The V and J genes are TRBV4-2 and TRBJ2-4; maybe TRBD1 (8 bases). This CDR3 spans 17 amino acids. Germline loops: CDR1 LGHNA, CDR2 YNFKEQ. CDR3 loop: CASSEEYRGGAKNIQYF. CDR3 nucleotides: TGTGCCAGCAGCGAAGAGTACAGGGGGGGAGCCAAAAACATTCAGTACTTC.

J is TRBJ1-2 and V is TRBV5-1; unclear D gene. This CDR3 is built from 13 residues. Trimming shortened V by 1 base and J by 4 bases, and 8 bases separated the two germline ends. CDR1 and CDR2 from the germline V gene are SGHRS and YFSETQ. CDR3 sequence reads: CASSLRQPYGYTF. Here the CDR3 DNA reads TGCGCCAGCAGCTTGCGACAACCCTATGGCTACACCTTC.

The gene calls are TRBV25-1 and TRBJ1-2; no definite D call. V was shortened by 5 bases and J by 2 bases, with 15 bases between the two germline ends. Germline V gene data show CDR1 as MGHDK and CDR2 as SYGVNS. CDR3 length: 15 residues. The CDR3 loop reads CASSPLDGPNYGYTF. The CDR3, as DNA: TGTGCCAGCAGTCCGTTAGACGGGCCCAACTATGGCTACACCTTC.